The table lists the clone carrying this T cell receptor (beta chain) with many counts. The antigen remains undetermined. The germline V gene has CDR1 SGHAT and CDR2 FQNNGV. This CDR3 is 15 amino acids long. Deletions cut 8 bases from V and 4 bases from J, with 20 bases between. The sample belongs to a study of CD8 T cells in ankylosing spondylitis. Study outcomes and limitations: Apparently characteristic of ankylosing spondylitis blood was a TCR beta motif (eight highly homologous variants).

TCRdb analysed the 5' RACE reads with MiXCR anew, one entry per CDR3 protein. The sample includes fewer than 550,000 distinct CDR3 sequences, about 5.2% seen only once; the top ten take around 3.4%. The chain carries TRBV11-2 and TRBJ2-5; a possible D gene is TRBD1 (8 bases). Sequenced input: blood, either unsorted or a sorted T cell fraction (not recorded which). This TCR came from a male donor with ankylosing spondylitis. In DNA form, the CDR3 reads TGTGCCAGCGGGAGGGACAGGATTTCGGGAGAGACCCAGTACTTC. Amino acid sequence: CASGRDRISGETQYF.